A single sample gave rise to the 24 T cell receptor beta chains below, sequenced in a study of T cell repertoires in cytomegalovirus infection (dated 2019 in TCRdb). Instrument used: Illumina HiSeq 1500. The raw public reads went through TCRdb reprocessing: fastp at Q25, MiXCR clone calling, in-frame beta chains kept. Records with the same CDR3 protein are collapsed into one entry carrying the most frequent genes and DNA. The sample contains about 310,000 distinct CDR3 sequences, under 20% of them found a single time. The ten largest clones capture 12% of the sample. The sample comprised PBMCs. The receptors derive from a human donor in good health (CMV status not recorded). Some clones in this sample may be carry-over from other donors' samples.

The rearrangement uses TRBV20-1 and TRBJ1-5, with no clear D. The germline V gene encodes CDR1 DFQATT and CDR2 SNEGSKA (reference sequence). The CDR3 has 15 residues. V lost 4 bases to trimming and J lost 1 base, with 14 bases between them. In nucleotides, the CDR3 is TGCAGTGCTACCGGGCCTCCGGGGAGCAATCAGCCCCAGCATTTT. The encoded protein is CSATGPPGSNQPQHF.

At least ten counts were recorded for this clonotype. This chain connects TRBV12-3 or TRBV12-4 to TRBJ2-3, with D tentatively TRBD1 (6 bases). This CDR3 contains 13 residues. V dropped 6 bases and J dropped 2 bases, with 9 bases sitting between them. Written as DNA, the CDR3 is TGTGCCAGCAGGGCAGGGGTCACAGATACGCAGTATTTT. Protein sequence: CASRAGVTDTQYF.

This chain connects TRBV12-5 to TRBJ2-3; D is perhaps TRBD2 (6 bases). Germline V gives CDR1 LGHNT, CDR2 FRNRAP. CDR3 size: 14 residues. V lost 2 bases and J lost 4, with 10 bases in between. The CDR3 DNA sequence: TGTGCTAGTGGTTTGTATTCGGGGGCAGATACGCAGTATTTT. Residues: CASGLYSGADTQYF.

This clonotype was recorded many times. The chain couples TRBV7-2 to TRBJ1-2; maybe TRBD1 (6 bases). Germline CDR1 is SGHTA and CDR2 is FQGNSA. The CDR3 runs to 15 residues. The ends were cut back, 3 bases at V and 4 bases at J, with 15 bases in the middle. The CDR3: CASSFLDRPLYGYTF. In DNA form, the CDR3 reads TGTGCCAGCAGCTTTTTAGACAGGCCTCTCTATGGCTACACCTTC.

This clonotype was seen a few times. The chain combines TRBV28 with TRBJ2-3; D perhaps matches TRBD2 (6 bases). V was trimmed by 7 bases and J by 2 bases, leaving 10 bases between them. CDR1 is MDHEN, CDR2 SYDVKM, per germline. The CDR3 contains 13 residues. The CDR3 DNA reads as TGTGCCAGCAACGGGGGAGACACAGATACGCAGTATTTT. Residues: CASNGGDTDTQYF.

The chain joins TRBV5-1 to TRBJ1-3, with D maybe TRBD1 (5 bases). The germline CDR1 and CDR2 sequences are SGHRS and YFSETQ. The CDR3 has 16 residues. V was pared by 0 bases and J by 0 bases, with 10 bases between. The CDR3 loop reads CASSLEGRRSGNTIYF. CDR3 coding DNA: TGCGCCAGCAGCTTGGAGGGGAGACGCTCTGGAAACACCATATATTTT.

This sequence joins TRBV10-3 and TRBJ2-3, with D maybe TRBD2 (6 bases). The germline CDR1 and CDR2 sequences are ENHRY and SYGVKD. V was pared by 4 bases and J by 3 bases, with 14 bases between. This CDR3 is 15 amino acids long. CDR3 residues: CAISGGEIGTDTQYF. CDR3 sequence (DNA): TGTGCCATCAGTGGGGGGGAAATCGGGACAGATACGCAGTATTTT.

This clonotype was seen many times. V usage is TRBV7-2 and J usage is TRBJ2-1, with unresolved D. The CDR3 sequence is 13 residues long. Germline V CDR1 and CDR2: SGHTA, FQGNSA. Trimming took off 5 bases at V and 9 bases at J, with 14 bases between the two ends. This CDR3 reads CASSQPTTPEQFF. CDR3 coding DNA: TGTGCCAGCAGCCAGCCTACTACGCCTGAGCAGTTCTTC.

The chain has TRBV7-8 and TRBJ1-5; 7 nucleotides align to TRBD1. The J segment lost 2 bases and the V segment lost 0 bases, leaving 4 bases of the junction unmatched. In germline, CDR1 is SGHVS, CDR2 FQNEAQ. The CDR3 runs to 16 residues. The CDR3, as DNA: TGTGCCAGCAGCTTAGCGAACAGGGGAGGCAATCAGCCCCAGCATTTT. Amino acid sequence: CASSLANRGGNQPQHF. The variable domain in full, completed from reference TRBV7-8 and TRBJ1-5, reads GAGVSQSPRYKVAKRGQDVALRCDPISGHVSLFWYQQALGQGPEFLTYFQNEAQLDKSGLPSDRFFAERPEGSVSTLKIQRTQQEDSAVYLCASSLANRGGNQPQHFGDGTRLSIL.

Only a few counts were recorded for this clonotype. The chain links TRBV18 to TRBJ1-1; D not resolved. Per the germline V gene, CDR1 is KGHSH and CDR2 is LQKENI. With 0 bases removed from V and 1 base from J, the gap between germline ends came to 9 bases. The CDR3 extends over 15 amino acids. CDR3 protein: CASSPPRGTNTEAFF. The CDR3 coding sequence is TGTGCCAGCTCACCACCGCGGGGTACGAACACTGAAGCTTTCTTT.

V and J are TRBV29-1 and TRBJ2-5; D remains unclear. The V end was cut by 3 bases, the J end by 0 bases, with 5 bases between. CDR3 length: 12 residues. Per germline, CDR1 SQVTM and CDR2 ANQGSEA. The chain's CDR3 is CSVDYHQETQYF. The CDR3 DNA reads TGCAGCGTTGATTATCACCAAGAGACCCAGTACTTC.

This chain joins TRBV5-4 and TRBJ2-4; D may correspond to TRBD1 or TRBD2 (6 bases each). Germline V gene sequence: CDR1 SGHNT, CDR2 YYREEE (reference sequence). CDR3 size: 14 residues. V dropped 0 bases and J dropped 5 bases, with 9 bases sitting between them. The CDR3 DNA sequence: TGTGCCAGCAGCTTGGAGGGGGGCCAAAACATTCAGTACTTC. It translates to CASSLEGGQNIQYF. The full variable domain, its missing parts supplied by reference TRBV5-4 and TRBJ2-4, is ETGVTQSPTHLIKTRGQQVTLRCSSQSGHNTVSWYQQALGQGPQFIFQYYREEENGRGNFPPRFSGLQFPNYSSELNVNALELDDSALYLCASSLEGGQNIQYFGAGTRLSVL.

This clonotype was seen repeatedly, ten times or more. The chain is built from TRBV12-3 or TRBV12-4 and TRBJ1-5; 9 bases fit TRBD1. The CDR3 has 15 residues. With 5 bases clipped from V and 4 bases from J, the junction kept 6 bases outside the gene matches. The CDR3 spells CASSQGTGPNQPQHF. CDR3 in DNA: TGTGCCAGCAGTCAGGGGACAGGGCCTAATCAGCCCCAGCATTTT.

This clonotype was observed at least ten times. V is TRBV20-1 and J is TRBJ2-5; 7 nucleotides line up with TRBD2. V shed 4 bases, J shed 0 bases, and the junction held 8 bases outside the gene matches. From germline, CDR1 is DFQATT and CDR2 SNEGSKA (reference sequence). The CDR3 contains 15 residues. The CDR3: CSAIGRAPYQETQYF. In nucleotides, the CDR3 is TGCAGTGCTATTGGGAGGGCCCCGTACCAAGAGACCCAGTACTTC.

This clonotype occurred a few times. The CDR3 spells CASSSQRGAQYF. CDR3 sequence (DNA): TGTGCCAGCAGCTCACAGCGGGGGGCGCAGTATTTT. This chain uses TRBV7-3 with TRBJ2-3; 9 positions match TRBD2. Trimming cost V 4 bases and J 10 bases; bases outside gene matches: 3. The germline gives CDR1 SGHTA, CDR2 FQGTGA. The CDR3 totals 12 residues.

The chain links TRBV12-3 or TRBV12-4 to TRBJ1-3; D uncertain. V lost 7 bases, J lost 10 bases, and 17 bases lay in between. The CDR3 is made up of 13 amino acids. The CDR3 is CASMGSLERTIYF. CDR3 DNA sequence: TGTGCCAGCATGGGATCACTGGAAAGGACCATATATTTT.

This clonotype occurred a few times. This chain connects TRBV4-1 to TRBJ1-1; tentatively, D is TRBD1 (5 bases). This CDR3 has 15 amino acids. CDR1 and CDR2 from the germline V gene are MGHRA and YSYEKL. Trimming took off 0 bases at V and 5 bases at J, with 13 bases between the two ends. The CDR3 coding sequence is TGCGCCAGCAGCCAAGACGCGACGGGGGGGACTGAAGCTTTCTTT. This encodes CASSQDATGGTEAFF.

This clonotype was observed many times. The chain links TRBV6-1 to TRBJ2-3; TRBD1 agrees at 7 bases. The CDR3 spans 16 residues. Germline CDR1 reads MNHNS; CDR2 reads SASEGT. V gave up 10 bases and J gave up 2 bases; unmatched junction bases: 15. DNA of the CDR3: TGTGCCAACGATACCGCCGGGACAGCACACACAGATACGCAGTATTTT. It translates to CANDTAGTAHTDTQYF.

This clonotype was found many times. The chain carries TRBV7-2 and TRBJ2-1; D possibly corresponds to TRBD2 (5 bases). CDR1 and CDR2 (germline): SGHTA, FQGNSA. Trimming stripped 2 bases from V and 6 bases from J, with 11 bases between. This CDR3 comprises 14 residues. CDR3 sequence: CASSLSPSPNEQFF. The CDR3 region has the DNA TGTGCCAGCAGCTTATCACCTAGCCCCAATGAGCAGTTCTTC.

The sample holds many counts of this clonotype. Its ends do not fully match the called genes, so a read error is possible. The chain joins TRBV6-2 or TRBV6-3 to TRBJ1-2; D is possibly TRBD1 (6 bases). Germline V gene data show CDR1 as MNHEY and CDR2 as SVGEGT. CDR3 size: 13 residues. The CDR3 here is CASRPSGTPMLIF. DNA of the CDR3: TGTGCCAGCAGACCGTCGGGGACACCGATGCTTATTTTC.

This chain links TRBV10-3 with TRBJ2-3; TRBD2 agrees at 9 bases. Germline V gives CDR1 ENHRY, CDR2 SYGVKD. The CDR3 spans 15 residues. The V segment lost 8 bases and the J segment 0 bases; nucleotides outside the gene matches: 6. The CDR3 here is CAILAGTASTDTQYF. CDR3 bases: TGTGCCATCCTAGCGGGGACAGCTAGCACAGATACGCAGTATTTT.

Many counts were recorded for this clonotype. The chain links TRBV7-2 to TRBJ2-5; 11 bases are a match to TRBD2. This CDR3 region has 16 residues. Germline lookup yields CDR1 SGHTA and CDR2 FQGNSA. With V trimmed by 5 bases and J by 5 bases, 10 bases remained unmatched. CDR3 DNA: TGTGCCAGCAGCGATAGCGGGGGGGCCGTGCCTGAGACCCAGTACTTC. It is translated as CASSDSGGAVPETQYF.

This clonotype was found many times. At one of its ends the junction is not consistent with the germline gene, which may arise from a read error. The rearrangement uses TRBV7-6 and TRBJ1-2, with D perhaps TRBD1 (6 bases). Per germline, CDR1 SGHVS and CDR2 FNYEAQ. The length of the CDR3 is 17 residues. CDR3 DNA: TGTGCCAGCAGCTTAGAAGGGGGAACCGGGCCAACTGGGGATAATGCCTTC. Residues: CASSLEGGTGPTGDNAF.

This clonotype was counted at least ten times. The rearrangement links TRBV7-2 to TRBJ2-3; 14 bases agree with TRBD2. V lost 5 bases, J lost 0 bases, and 7 bases stayed unmatched. There are 18 residues in the CDR3. Per the germline V gene, CDR1 is SGHTA and CDR2 is FQGNSA. The CDR3: CASSLRLAGGISTDTQYF. The CDR3 DNA is TGTGCCAGCAGCCTTCGACTAGCGGGGGGGATTAGCACAGATACGCAGTATTTT.